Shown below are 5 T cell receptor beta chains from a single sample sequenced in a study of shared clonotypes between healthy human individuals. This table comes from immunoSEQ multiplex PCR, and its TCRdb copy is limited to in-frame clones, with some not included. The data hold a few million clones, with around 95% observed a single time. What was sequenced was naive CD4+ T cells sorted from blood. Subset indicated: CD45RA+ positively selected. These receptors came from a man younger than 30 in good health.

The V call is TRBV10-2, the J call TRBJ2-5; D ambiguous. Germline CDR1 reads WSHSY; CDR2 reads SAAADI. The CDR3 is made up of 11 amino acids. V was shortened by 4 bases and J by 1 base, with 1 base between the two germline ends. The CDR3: CASSGQETQYF. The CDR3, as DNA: TGCGCCAGCAGTGGCCAAGAGACCCAGTACTTC.

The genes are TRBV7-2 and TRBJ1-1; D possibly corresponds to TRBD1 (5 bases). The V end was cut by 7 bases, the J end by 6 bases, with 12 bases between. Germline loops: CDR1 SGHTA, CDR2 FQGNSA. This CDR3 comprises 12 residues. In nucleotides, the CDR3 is TGTGCCAGCATAGAGACAGCGTCTGAAGCTTTCTTT. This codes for CASIETASEAFF.

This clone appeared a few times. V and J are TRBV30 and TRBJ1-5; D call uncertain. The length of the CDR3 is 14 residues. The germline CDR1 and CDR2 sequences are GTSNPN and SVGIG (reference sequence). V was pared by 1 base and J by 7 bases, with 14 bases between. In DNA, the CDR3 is TGTGCCTGGAGTGGCGGGCAGGCGAGGCAGCCCCAGCATTTT. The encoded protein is CAWSGGQARQPQHF.

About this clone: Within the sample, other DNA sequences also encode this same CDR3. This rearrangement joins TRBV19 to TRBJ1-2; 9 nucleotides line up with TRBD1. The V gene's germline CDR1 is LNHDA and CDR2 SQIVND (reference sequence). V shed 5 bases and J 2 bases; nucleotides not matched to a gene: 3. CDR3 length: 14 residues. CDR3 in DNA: TGTGCCAGTAGTCCGGACAGGGGCAACTATGGCTACACCTTC. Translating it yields CASSPDRGNYGYTF.

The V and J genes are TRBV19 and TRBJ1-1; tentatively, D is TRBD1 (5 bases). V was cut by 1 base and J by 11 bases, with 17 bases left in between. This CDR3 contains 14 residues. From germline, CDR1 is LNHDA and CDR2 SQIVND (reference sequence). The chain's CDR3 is CASSIVAGNRWAFF. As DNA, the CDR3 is TGTGCCAGTAGTATAGTGGCAGGGAACCGTTGGGCTTTCTTT.